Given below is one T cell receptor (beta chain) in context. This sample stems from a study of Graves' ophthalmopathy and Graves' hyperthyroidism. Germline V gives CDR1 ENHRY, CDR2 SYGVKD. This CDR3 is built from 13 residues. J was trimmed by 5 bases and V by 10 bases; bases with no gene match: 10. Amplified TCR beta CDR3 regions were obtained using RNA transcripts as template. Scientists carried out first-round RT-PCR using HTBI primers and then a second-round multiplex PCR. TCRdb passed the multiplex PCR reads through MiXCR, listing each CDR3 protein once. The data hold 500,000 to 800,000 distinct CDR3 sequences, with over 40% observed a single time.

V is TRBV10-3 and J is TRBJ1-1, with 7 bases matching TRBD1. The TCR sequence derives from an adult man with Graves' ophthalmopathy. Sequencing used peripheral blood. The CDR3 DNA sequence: TGTGCCAGTTCCAGGGGGGCACGGACTGAAGCTTTCTTT. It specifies CASSRGARTEAFF.